This T cell receptor (beta chain) was sequenced in a study of blood T cell repertoires in COVID-19. Study at large: The samples span acute and convalescent COVID-19 from the United States, Italy and Spain. T cells, B-cell-depleted T cells, or PBMCs provided the cDNA or gDNA that served as material.

In germline, CDR1 is SEHNR, CDR2 FQNEAQ (reference sequence). V lost 5 bases to trimming and J lost 6 bases, with 18 bases between them. The CDR3 extends over 15 amino acids. Under the authors' procedure: It was from reference gene primer amplification that nucleated cell counts were estimated. Profiled with immunoSEQ multiplex PCR; TCRdb holds only in-frame clones, not every one. D and trimming were read from the DNA, whereas the V and J calls and clone size are those reported in that table. The sample holds approximately 100,000 clones, approximately 88% seen once. The sample taken for sequencing was peripheral blood. This TCR was sampled from a woman in her sixties or seventies with acute or convalescent COVID-19. The chain uses TRBV7-9 and TRBJ2-3; the D gene is possibly TRBD2 (6 bases). In DNA form, the CDR3 reads TGTGCCAGCAGCCCCCGGGACGTGGGGAGGGATACGCAGTATTTT. Its translation: CASSPRDVGRDTQYF.